The 21 T cell receptor beta chains below come from one sample, sequenced in a study of T cells in Graves' hyperthyroidism and ophthalmopathy. RNA transcripts provided the source from which TCR beta CDR3 regions were amplified. TCR CDR3 underwent first-round RT-PCR with the HTBI primer set. TCRdb re-analysed the multiplex PCR reads in MiXCR, keeping a single row per CDR3 protein. The data show roughly 800,000 distinct CDR3 sequences, with more than 30% seen just once and 7.5% to 9.5% held by the top ten. Source material: blood. Receptors were obtained from a young man with Graves' hyperthyroidism.

In this sample, this clonotype turned up many times. This chain links TRBV10-3 with TRBJ2-2, with TRBD1 as a possible D gene (6 bases). The V and J ends lost 5 bases and 1 base respectively, with 8 bases between them. The CDR3 totals 14 residues. From germline, CDR1 is ENHRY and CDR2 SYGVKD. CDR3 amino acids: CAISRQENTGELFF. The CDR3 nucleotides read TGTGCCATCAGTAGACAGGAGAACACCGGGGAGCTGTTTTTT.

The genes are TRBV10-2 and TRBJ1-6, with D possibly being TRBD1 (6 bases). This CDR3 comprises 14 residues. Per the germline V gene, CDR1 is WSHSY and CDR2 is SAAADI. V gave up 1 base and J gave up 8 bases, with 9 bases separating them. For the CDR3, the DNA is TGCGCCAGCAGTGAGTGGACAGCCTATTCACCCCTCCACTTT. Its translation: CASSEWTAYSPLHF.

This clonotype was found once. As DNA, the CDR3 is TGTGCCAGCAGCCAGAACAGTAACACCGGGGAGCTGTTTTTT. Amino acid sequence: CASSQNSNTGELFF. The chain links TRBV2 to TRBJ2-2; D unclear. From germline, CDR1 is SNHLY and CDR2 FYNNEI. Trimming took off 6 bases at V and 2 bases at J, with 10 bases between the two ends. The CDR3 length is 14 residues.

This clonotype was counted between two and nine times. The gene calls are TRBV19 and TRBJ2-7; 8 nucleotides match TRBD1. The CDR3 covers 12 residues. CDR1 and CDR2 from the germline V gene are LNHDA and SQIVND (reference sequence). Trimming cost V 11 bases and J 6 bases; bases outside gene matches: 9. The CDR3 is CAASRGLSEQYF. Here the CDR3 DNA reads TGTGCCGCCTCCAGGGGGCTAAGCGAGCAGTACTTC.

This clonotype has a count of ten or more. The V call is TRBV7-2, the J call TRBJ1-1; D is undetermined. Germline V gene lookup returns CDR1 SGHTA and CDR2 FQGNSA. The CDR3 runs 13 residues. V lost 4 bases and J lost 1, with 7 bases in between. The CDR3 nucleotides are TGTGCCAGCAGCTATGACAAGAACACTGAAGCTTTCTTT. Residues: CASSYDKNTEAFF.

In its sample, this clonotype was seen a few times. A junction end diverges from the germline sequence, so it may reflect a read error. The rearrangement uses TRBV7-2 and TRBJ2-7; D is ambiguous. CDR3 size: 14 residues. In germline, CDR1 is SGHTA, CDR2 FQGNSA. In DNA, the CDR3 is TGCGCCAGCAGCCAAATAGACAACGCCTACGAGCAGTACTTC. It specifies CASSQIDNAYEQYF.

This chain uses TRBV7-8 with TRBJ2-5; D tentatively fits TRBD1 or TRBD2 (5 bases each). The CDR3 runs to 15 residues. V was cut by 5 bases and J by 5 bases, with 18 bases left in between. Germline loops: CDR1 SGHVS, CDR2 FQNEAQ. The CDR3 protein is CASSPLVGDRETQYF. The CDR3 DNA reads TGTGCCAGCAGCCCACTAGTGGGGGATCGGGAGACCCAGTACTTC.

This clonotype was counted ten times or more. The CDR3 region has the DNA TGCAGCGTTCTCAAGGGCGATCCGAACACCGGGGAGCTGTTTTTT. This encodes CSVLKGDPNTGELFF. The chain is built from TRBV29-1 and TRBJ2-2; D uncertain. V was cut by 5 bases and J by 0 bases, with 13 bases left in between. This CDR3 contains 15 residues. The germline V gene encodes CDR1 SQVTM and CDR2 ANQGSEA.

The sample holds a few counts of this clonotype. This chain links TRBV11-2 with TRBJ1-3, with D uncertain. CDR3 length: 15 residues. The V gene's germline CDR1 is SGHAT and CDR2 FQNNGV. Trimming left V 3 bases short and J 0 bases short, with 9 bases between. The CDR3 loop is CASSFEGYSGNTIYF. CDR3 DNA: TGTGCCAGCAGCTTTGAGGGATACTCTGGAAACACCATATATTTT. The full variable domain, its missing parts supplied by reference TRBV11-2 and TRBJ1-3, is EAGVAQSPRYKIIEKRQSVAFWCNPISGHATLYWYQQILGQGPKLLIQFQNNGVVDDSQLPKDRFSAERLKGVDSTLKIQPAKLEDSAVYLCASSFEGYSGNTIYFGEGSWLTVV.

This clonotype was recorded many times. The chain recombines TRBV2 with TRBJ2-7; 12 bases are shared with TRBD2. V lost 7 bases and J lost 3; bases outside the gene matches: 7. This CDR3 is 15 amino acids long. The germline V gene has CDR1 SNHLY and CDR2 FYNNEI. CDR3 DNA: TGTGCCAGCATTAGCCGACTAGCGGGAGACTACGAGCAGTACTTC. Amino acid sequence: CASISRLAGDYEQYF.

The V call is TRBV10-3, the J call TRBJ1-1; 8 positions match TRBD1. This CDR3 spans 14 amino acids. J lost 3 bases, V lost 6 bases, and 6 bases had no gene match. Germline values: CDR1 ENHRY, CDR2 SYGVKD. The CDR3 loop is CAIRQTGADTEAFF. Written as DNA, the CDR3 is TGTGCCATCAGACAGACAGGGGCCGACACTGAAGCTTTCTTT.

This clonotype turned up a few times. The V gene is TRBV20-1, the J gene TRBJ2-7; 7 nucleotides line up with TRBD1. CDR3 length: 15 residues. J lost 6 bases, V lost 5 bases, and 16 bases had no gene match. The germline gives CDR1 DFQATT, CDR2 SNEGSKA (reference sequence). The CDR3 region has the DNA TGCAGTGCTCCCCATATGTCAGGGGGTCGGGTCGAGCAGTACTTC. Translated: CSAPHMSGGRVEQYF.

This clonotype was detected a few times. This sequence joins TRBV19 and TRBJ2-7; tentative D call: TRBD2 (5 bases). This CDR3 has 13 amino acids. Germline CDR1 reads LNHDA; CDR2 reads SQIVND (reference sequence). V shed 5 bases and J shed 6 bases, with 14 bases lying between them. Written as DNA, the CDR3 is TGTGCCAGTAGTGAAGCAGAGGGTCCCGAGCAGTACTTC. Protein sequence: CASSEAEGPEQYF.

The chain recombines TRBV5-5 with TRBJ2-5; a possible D gene is TRBD1 (6 bases). V was clipped by 4 bases and J by 10 bases, with 14 bases between them. The V gene's germline CDR1 is SGHKS and CDR2 YYEKEE (reference sequence). CDR3 length: 12 amino acids. The CDR3 region is CASSLKGQLQYF. CDR3 nucleotide sequence: TGTGCCAGCAGCCTGAAAGGACAGCTCCAGTACTTC.

This clonotype was observed many times. The genes are TRBV29-1 and TRBJ1-4, with D perhaps TRBD1 (5 bases). This CDR3 spans 15 amino acids. V was cut by 7 bases and J by 3 bases, with 18 bases left in between. Germline CDR1 reads SQVTM; CDR2 reads ANQGSEA. The CDR3 is CSASGGQGSNEKLFF. The CDR3 nucleotides read TGCAGCGCGTCGGGAGGCCAGGGTTCTAATGAAAAACTGTTTTTT.

This clonotype has only a few counts. J is TRBJ2-2 and V is TRBV2; TRBD2 matches at 8 bases. The CDR3 extends over 15 amino acids. Trimming cost V 2 bases and J 7 bases; bases outside gene matches: 6. Germline V gene data show CDR1 as SNHLY and CDR2 as FYNNEI. The chain's CDR3 is CASSESAGGGGELFF. The CDR3 bases are TGTGCCAGCAGTGAAAGTGCGGGAGGAGGCGGGGAGCTGTTTTTT.

This clonotype was counted many times. The chain is built from TRBV10-3 and TRBJ2-7, with 7 bases identical to TRBD1. CDR1 is ENHRY, CDR2 SYGVKD, per germline. The CDR3 spans 14 residues. V lost 6 bases and J lost 0; bases outside the gene matches: 5. The CDR3 loop reads CAISSTGNSYEQYF. In DNA, the CDR3 is TGTGCCATCAGCTCGACAGGGAACTCCTACGAGCAGTACTTC.

This clonotype was recorded many times. This chain uses TRBV7-8 with TRBJ1-2; 11 nucleotides line up with TRBD1. V shed 5 bases, J shed 0 bases, and the junction held 8 bases outside the gene matches. The CDR3 length is 17 residues. Germline V gene lookup returns CDR1 SGHVS and CDR2 FQNEAQ. CDR3: CASSPLDRGQANYGYTF. CDR3 nucleotides: TGTGCCAGCAGCCCGCTGGACAGGGGGCAAGCTAACTATGGCTACACCTTC.

This clonotype came up a few times. V usage is TRBV5-6 and J usage is TRBJ1-1; D uncertain. The CDR3 is made up of 13 amino acids. The germline V gene encodes CDR1 SGHDT and CDR2 YYEEEE. Trimming shortened V by 6 bases and J by 11 bases, and 20 bases separated the two germline ends. The CDR3 reads CASNPRGVLEAFF. Written as DNA, the CDR3 is TGTGCCAGCAACCCCCGTGGCGTACTCGAGGCTTTCTTT.

This clonotype appeared a few times. V gene TRBV7-2 combines with J gene TRBJ1-1; tentatively, D is TRBD1 (6 bases). The V and J ends lost 5 bases and 8 bases respectively, with 24 bases between them. CDR3 size: 16 residues. In germline, CDR1 is SGHTA, CDR2 FQGNSA. In DNA form, the CDR3 reads TGTGCCAGCAGCCCCCCTGGCAGGGGCGACGCCCCCGAAGCTTTCTTT. Translated, it gives CASSPPGRGDAPEAFF.

There are many counts of this clonotype. V gene TRBV29-1 combines with J gene TRBJ2-5; 8 bases match TRBD1. With 4 bases clipped from V and 4 bases from J, the junction kept 2 bases outside the gene matches. Germline CDR1 reads SQVTM; CDR2 reads ANQGSEA. This CDR3 comprises 12 residues. CDR3 in amino acids: CSVVGTGETQYF. The CDR3 DNA is TGCAGCGTTGTTGGGACAGGAGAGACCCAGTACTTC.